Listed below are T cell receptor beta chains from one sample, sequenced in a study of PD-L1 blockade in urothelial cancer. Sequencing used immunoSEQ multiplex PCR; TCRdb keeps in-frame clones, though not all of them. The sample lists 58,000 or so clones; about 86% were seen once. The specimen comprised PBMCs, sampled around atezolizumab (anti-PD-L1) treatment. The origin of the receptors is a middle-aged man with urothelial cancer. CDR3s include the opening cysteine and the closing phenylalanine or tryptophan. D genes are given only for firm matches. Only part of the rows carry a size: once, few, many, or a class if the clone is expanded.

>TRBV11-3|TRBJ2-7|.|TRBD2
CASSLKSGRFHEQYF
TGTGCCAGCAGCTTGAAAAGCGGGAGATTCCACGAGCAGTACTTC
>TRBV4-1|TRBJ2-5|.|.
CASSQPTGEFATQYF
TGCGCCAGCAGCCAACCGACGGGGGAGTTTGCGACCCAGTACTTC
>TRBV7-2|TRBJ2-3|.|.
CASSLVLLSTDTQYF
TGTGCCAGCAGCTTAGTCTTACTTAGCACAGATACGCAGTATTTT
>TRBV4-1|TRBJ2-5|.|TRBD1
CASSQDLGQGGRETQYF
TGCGCCAGCAGCCAAGATTTGGGACAGGGGGGGCGAGAGACCCAGTACTTC
>TRBV28|TRBJ1-6|.|.
CASRGVLGSYNSPLHF
TGTGCCAGCAGGGGAGTGCTAGGTTCCTATAATTCACCCCTCCACTTT
>TRBV11-3|TRBJ2-5|.|TRBD1
CASSERGPKETQYF
TGTGCCAGCAGTGAGAGGGGGCCAAAAGAGACCCAGTACTTC
>TRBV28|TRBJ1-6|once|.
CASSFGFYRDSNSPLHF
TGTGCCAGCAGCTTTGGGTTTTATCGGGACTCTAATTCACCCCTCCACTTT
>TRBV6-1|TRBJ2-5|.|.
CASSPTWETQYF
TGTGCCAGCAGCCCCACTTGGGAGACCCAGTACTTC
>TRBV2|TRBJ2-3|.|.
CASILAVSTDTQYF
TGTGCCAGCATCCTAGCAGTTAGCACAGATACGCAGTATTTT
>TRBV23-1|TRBJ1-5|once|.
CASSQSETGSNQPQHF
TGCGCCAGCAGTCAATCAGAGACAGGCAGCAATCAGCCCCAGCATTTT
>TRBV7-9|TRBJ1-3|.|.
CASTLSGNTIYF
TGTGCCAGCACCCTCTCTGGAAACACCATATATTTT
>TRBV19|TRBJ1-2|.|TRBD1
CASSTGEYGYTF
TGTGCCAGTTCGACAGGGGAGTATGGCTACACCTTC
>TRBV5-5|TRBJ2-5|.|.
CASSQPGAPQETQYF
TGTGCCAGCAGCCAACCAGGGGCTCCCCAAGAGACCCAGTACTTC
>TRBV30|TRBJ1-6|once|.
CAWTPLQGSPLHF
TGTGCCTGGACCCCCTTGCAGGGGTCACCCCTCCACTTT
>TRBV11-1|TRBJ1-1|.|.
CASSLAPGRGGTEAFF
TGTGCCAGCAGCTTAGCGCCCGGCCGGGGAGGCACTGAAGCTTTCTTT
>TRBV2|TRBJ2-7|.|.
CASSVARRDEQYF
TGTGCCAGCAGCGTTGCCCGACGGGACGAGCAGTACTTC